Here is one T cell receptor (beta chain) with its context. Its antigen is as yet unknown. Generated by immunoSEQ multiplex PCR, the TCRdb table keeps only in-frame clones and is missing some. The sample comprises approximately 130,000 clones, about 94% of which are singletons, and about 1% rests with the top ten. The CDR3 has 13 residues. Trimming cost V 2 bases and J 1 base, with 6 bases left between them. The germline V gene has CDR1 SGHRS and CDR2 YFSETQ. The data were taken from a study of T cell responses to AZD1222 COVID-19 vaccine. The overall study: It was second doses at about 4 or about 12 weeks that were pooled.

Regarding the study as a whole: The donor cohort was predominantly white British with a female majority, and clonal diversity may have been underestimated. Nearly half of unique spike-specific TCRs reportedly avoided B.1.351 and B.1.1.7 mutated regions.

This sequence was found in an adult in good health. This chain uses TRBV5-1 with TRBJ1-1, with unresolved D. This specimen was peripheral blood, taken on day 0 of AZD1222 vaccination. The CDR3 nucleotides read TGCGCCAGCAGCTTTAAGGGGAACACTGAAGCTTTCTTT. Translation: CASSFKGNTEAFF.